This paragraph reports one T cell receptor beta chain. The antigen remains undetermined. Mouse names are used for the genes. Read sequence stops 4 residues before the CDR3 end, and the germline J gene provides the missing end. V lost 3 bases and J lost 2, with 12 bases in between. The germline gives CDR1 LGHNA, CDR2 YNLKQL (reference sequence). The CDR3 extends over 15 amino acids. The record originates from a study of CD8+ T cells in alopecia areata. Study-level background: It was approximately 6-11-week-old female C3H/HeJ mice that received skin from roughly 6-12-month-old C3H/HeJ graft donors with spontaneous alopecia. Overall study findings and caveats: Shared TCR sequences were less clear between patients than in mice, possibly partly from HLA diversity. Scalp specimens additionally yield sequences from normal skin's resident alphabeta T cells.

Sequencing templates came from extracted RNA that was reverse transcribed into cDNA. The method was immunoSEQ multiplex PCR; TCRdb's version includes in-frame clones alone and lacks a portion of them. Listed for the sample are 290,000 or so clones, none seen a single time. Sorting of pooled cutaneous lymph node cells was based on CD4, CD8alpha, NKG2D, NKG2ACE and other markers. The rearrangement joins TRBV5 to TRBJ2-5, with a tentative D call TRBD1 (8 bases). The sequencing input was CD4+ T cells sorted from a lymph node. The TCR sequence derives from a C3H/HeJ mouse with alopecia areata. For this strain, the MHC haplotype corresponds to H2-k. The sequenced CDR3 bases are TGTGCCAGCAGCCAGAACAGGGGGGCCCAAGAC. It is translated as CASSQNRGAQD. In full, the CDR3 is CASSQNRGAQDTQYF.